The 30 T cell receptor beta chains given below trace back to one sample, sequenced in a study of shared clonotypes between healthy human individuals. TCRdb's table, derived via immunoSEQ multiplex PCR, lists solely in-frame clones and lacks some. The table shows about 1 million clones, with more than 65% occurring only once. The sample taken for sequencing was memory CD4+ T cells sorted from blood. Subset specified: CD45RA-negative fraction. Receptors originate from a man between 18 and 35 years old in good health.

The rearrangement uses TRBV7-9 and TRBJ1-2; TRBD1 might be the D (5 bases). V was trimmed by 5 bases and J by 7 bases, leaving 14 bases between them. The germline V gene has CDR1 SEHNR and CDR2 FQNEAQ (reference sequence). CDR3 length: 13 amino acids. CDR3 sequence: CASSPDSFGGYTF. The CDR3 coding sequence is TGTGCCAGCAGCCCCGACAGTTTCGGTGGCTACACCTTC.

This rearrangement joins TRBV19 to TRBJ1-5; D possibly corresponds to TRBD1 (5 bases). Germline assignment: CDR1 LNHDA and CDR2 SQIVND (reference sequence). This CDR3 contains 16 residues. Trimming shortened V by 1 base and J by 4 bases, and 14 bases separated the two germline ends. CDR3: CASSIGQGGNNQPQHF. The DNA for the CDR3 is TGTGCCAGTAGTATAGGGCAGGGCGGCAATAATCAGCCCCAGCATTTT.

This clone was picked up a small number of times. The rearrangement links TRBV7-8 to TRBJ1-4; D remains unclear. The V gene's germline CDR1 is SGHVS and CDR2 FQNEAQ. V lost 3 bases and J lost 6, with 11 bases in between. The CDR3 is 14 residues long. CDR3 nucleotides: TGTGCCAGCAGCTTCGGACGGAGGGATGAAAAACTGTTTTTT. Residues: CASSFGRRDEKLFF.

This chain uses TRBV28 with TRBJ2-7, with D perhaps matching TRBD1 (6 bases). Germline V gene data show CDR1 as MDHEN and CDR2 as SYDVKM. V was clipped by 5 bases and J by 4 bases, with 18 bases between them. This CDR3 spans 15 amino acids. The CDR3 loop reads CASSMPTGLVYEQYF. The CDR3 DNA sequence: TGTGCCAGCAGTATGCCGACAGGTTTAGTTTACGAGCAGTACTTC.

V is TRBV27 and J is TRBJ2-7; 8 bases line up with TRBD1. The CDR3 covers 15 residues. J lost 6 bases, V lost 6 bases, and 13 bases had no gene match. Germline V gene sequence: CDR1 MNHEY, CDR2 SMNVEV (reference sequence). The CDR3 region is CASRRNQRTGLEQYF. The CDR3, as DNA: TGTGCCAGCAGAAGAAATCAAAGGACAGGGCTCGAGCAGTACTTC.

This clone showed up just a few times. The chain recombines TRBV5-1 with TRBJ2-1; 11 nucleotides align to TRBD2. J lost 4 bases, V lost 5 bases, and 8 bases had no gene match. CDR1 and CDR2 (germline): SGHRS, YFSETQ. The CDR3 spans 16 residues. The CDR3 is CASRRSGTSGYNEQFF. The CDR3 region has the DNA TGCGCCAGCAGAAGGTCGGGGACTAGCGGTTACAATGAGCAGTTCTTC. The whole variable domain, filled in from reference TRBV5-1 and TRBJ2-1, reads KAGVTQTPRYLIKTRGQQVTLSCSPISGHRSVSWYQQTPGQGLQFLFEYFSETQRNKGNFPGRFSGRQFSNSRSEMNVSTLELGDSALYLCASRRSGTSGYNEQFFGPGTRLTVL.

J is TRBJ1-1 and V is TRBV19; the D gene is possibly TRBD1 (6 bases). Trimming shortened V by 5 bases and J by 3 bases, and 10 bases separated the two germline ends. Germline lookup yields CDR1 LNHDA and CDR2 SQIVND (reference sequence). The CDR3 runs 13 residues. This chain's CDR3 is CASSFSGDTEAFF. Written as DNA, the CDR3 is TGTGCCAGTAGTTTCTCAGGGGACACTGAAGCTTTCTTT.

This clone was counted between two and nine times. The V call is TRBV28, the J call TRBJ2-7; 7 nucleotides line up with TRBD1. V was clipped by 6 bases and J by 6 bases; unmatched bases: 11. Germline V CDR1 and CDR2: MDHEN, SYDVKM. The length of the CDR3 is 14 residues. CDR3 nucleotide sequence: TGTGCCAGCAGGGAAGACAGGGTCTTTGGCGAGCAGTACTTC. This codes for CASREDRVFGEQYF.

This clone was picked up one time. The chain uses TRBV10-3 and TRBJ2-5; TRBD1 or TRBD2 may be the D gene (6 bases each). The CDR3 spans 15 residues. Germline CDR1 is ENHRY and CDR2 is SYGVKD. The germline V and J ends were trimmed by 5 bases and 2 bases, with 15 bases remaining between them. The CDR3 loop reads CAISSGGARQETQYF. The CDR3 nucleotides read TGTGCCATCAGTTCCGGGGGCGCACGACAAGAGACCCAGTACTTC.

CDR3 in amino acids: CAWSVGAPYEQYF. CDR3 nucleotides: TGTGCCTGGAGTGTAGGTGCCCCCTACGAGCAGTACTTC. The chain has TRBV30 and TRBJ2-5; D remains ambiguous. Matching the DNA end better, TRBJ2-7 makes the J call doubtful. Germline V gene lookup returns CDR1 GTSNPN and CDR2 SVGIG (reference sequence). The CDR3 length is 13 residues.

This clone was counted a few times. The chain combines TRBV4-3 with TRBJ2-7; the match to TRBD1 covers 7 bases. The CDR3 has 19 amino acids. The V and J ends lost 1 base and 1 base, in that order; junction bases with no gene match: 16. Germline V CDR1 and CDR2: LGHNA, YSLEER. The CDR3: CASSQASGQRDPTSYEQYF. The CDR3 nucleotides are TGCGCCAGCAGCCAAGCTTCGGGACAGCGCGACCCTACTTCCTACGAGCAGTACTTC.

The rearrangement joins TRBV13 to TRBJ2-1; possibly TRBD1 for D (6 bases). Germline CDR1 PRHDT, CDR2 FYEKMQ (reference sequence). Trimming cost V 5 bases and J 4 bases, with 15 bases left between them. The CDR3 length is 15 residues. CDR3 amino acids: CASSQGSGPYNEQFF. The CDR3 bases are TGTGCCAGCAGCCAGGGGTCGGGCCCGTACAATGAGCAGTTCTTC. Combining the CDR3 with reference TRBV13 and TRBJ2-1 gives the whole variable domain AAGVIQSPRHLIKEKRETATLKCYPIPRHDTVYWYQQGPGQDPQFLISFYEKMQSDKGSIPDRFSAQQFSDYHSELNMSSLELGDSALYFCASSQGSGPYNEQFFGPGTRLTVL.

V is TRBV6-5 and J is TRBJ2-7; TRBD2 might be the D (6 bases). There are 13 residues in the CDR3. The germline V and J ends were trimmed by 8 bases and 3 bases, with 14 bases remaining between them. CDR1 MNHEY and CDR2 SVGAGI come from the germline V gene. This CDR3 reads CASGGRGFYEQYF. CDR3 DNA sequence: TGTGCCAGCGGTGGGCGGGGTTTCTACGAGCAGTACTTC.

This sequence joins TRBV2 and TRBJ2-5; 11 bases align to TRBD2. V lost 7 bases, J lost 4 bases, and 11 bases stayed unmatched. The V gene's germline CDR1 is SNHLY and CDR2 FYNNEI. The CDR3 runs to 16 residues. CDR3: CASKALAGGIGETQYF. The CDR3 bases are TGTGCCAGCAAGGCGCTAGCGGGGGGCATAGGAGAGACCCAGTACTTC.

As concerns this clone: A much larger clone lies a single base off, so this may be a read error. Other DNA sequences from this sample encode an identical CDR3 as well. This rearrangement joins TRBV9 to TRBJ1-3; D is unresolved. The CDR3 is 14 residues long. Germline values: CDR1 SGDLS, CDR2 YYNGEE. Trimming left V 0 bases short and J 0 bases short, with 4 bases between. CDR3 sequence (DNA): TGTGCCAGCAGCGTAGGGAACTCTGGAAACACCATATATTTT. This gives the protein CASSVGNSGNTIYF.

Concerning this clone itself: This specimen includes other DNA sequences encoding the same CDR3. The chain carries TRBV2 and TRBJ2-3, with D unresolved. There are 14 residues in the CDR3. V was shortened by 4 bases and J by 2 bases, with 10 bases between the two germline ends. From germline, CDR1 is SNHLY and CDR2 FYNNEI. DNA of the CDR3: TGTGCCAGCAGTGTAGGATCCTCCACAGATACGCAGTATTTT. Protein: CASSVGSSTDTQYF.

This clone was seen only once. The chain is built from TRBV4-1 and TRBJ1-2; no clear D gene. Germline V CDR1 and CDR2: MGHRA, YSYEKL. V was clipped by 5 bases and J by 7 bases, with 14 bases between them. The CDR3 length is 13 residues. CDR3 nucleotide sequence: TGCGCCAGCAGCGGCCAGGTGCTCCGTGGCTACACCTTC. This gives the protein CASSGQVLRGYTF.

The CDR3 DNA follows: TGTGCCAGCAGCACAAACAGGGGGCTGACAGATACGCAGTATTTT. This encodes CASSTNRGLTDTQYF. J is TRBJ2-3 and V is TRBV11-2; 9 positions agree with TRBD1. Germline trimming cut 5 bases from V and 3 bases from J; bases unmatched to any gene: 6. Per germline, CDR1 SGHAT and CDR2 FQNNGV. The CDR3 length is 15 residues.

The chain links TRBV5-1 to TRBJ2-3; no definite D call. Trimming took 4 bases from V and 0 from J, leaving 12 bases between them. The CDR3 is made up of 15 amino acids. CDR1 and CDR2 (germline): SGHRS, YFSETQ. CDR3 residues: CASSPADWSTDTQYF. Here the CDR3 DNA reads TGCGCCAGCAGCCCAGCTGACTGGAGCACAGATACGCAGTATTTT.

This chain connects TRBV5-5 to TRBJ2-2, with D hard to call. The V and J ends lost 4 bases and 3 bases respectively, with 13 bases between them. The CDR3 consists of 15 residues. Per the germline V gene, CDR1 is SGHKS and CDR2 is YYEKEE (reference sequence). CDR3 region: CASSPLWMYTGELFF. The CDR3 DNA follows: TGTGCCAGCAGCCCCTTATGGATGTACACCGGGGAGCTGTTTTTT. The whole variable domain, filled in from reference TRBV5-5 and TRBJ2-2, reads DAGVTQSPTHLIKTRGQQVTLRCSPISGHKSVSWYQQVLGQGPQFIFQYYEKEERGRGNFPDRFSARQFPNYSSELNVNALLLGDSALYLCASSPLWMYTGELFFGEGSRLTVL.

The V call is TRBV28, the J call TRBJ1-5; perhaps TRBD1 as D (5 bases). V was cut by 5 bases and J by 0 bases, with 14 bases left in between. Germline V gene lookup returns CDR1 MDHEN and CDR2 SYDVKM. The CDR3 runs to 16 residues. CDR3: CASSPRQSYSNQPQHF. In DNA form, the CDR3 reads TGTGCCAGCAGTCCACGACAGTCATATAGCAATCAGCCCCAGCATTTT.

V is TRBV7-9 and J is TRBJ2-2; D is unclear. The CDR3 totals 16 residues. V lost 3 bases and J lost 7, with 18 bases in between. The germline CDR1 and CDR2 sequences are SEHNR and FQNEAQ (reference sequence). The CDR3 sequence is CASSFWAGASGGELFF. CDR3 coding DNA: TGTGCCAGCAGCTTCTGGGCAGGAGCATCGGGCGGGGAGCTGTTTTTT.

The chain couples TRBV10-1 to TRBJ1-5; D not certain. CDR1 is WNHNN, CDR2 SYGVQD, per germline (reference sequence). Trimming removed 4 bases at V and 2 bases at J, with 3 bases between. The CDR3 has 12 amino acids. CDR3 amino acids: CASSVGNQPQHF. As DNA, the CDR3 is TGCGCCAGCAGTGTGGGCAATCAGCCCCAGCATTTT.

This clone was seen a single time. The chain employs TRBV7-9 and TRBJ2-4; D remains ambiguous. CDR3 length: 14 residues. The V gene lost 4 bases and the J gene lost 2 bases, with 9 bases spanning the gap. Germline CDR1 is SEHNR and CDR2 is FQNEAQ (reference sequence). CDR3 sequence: CASSSPRSKNIQYF. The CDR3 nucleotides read TGTGCCAGCAGCTCCCCTCGATCCAAAAACATTCAGTACTTC.

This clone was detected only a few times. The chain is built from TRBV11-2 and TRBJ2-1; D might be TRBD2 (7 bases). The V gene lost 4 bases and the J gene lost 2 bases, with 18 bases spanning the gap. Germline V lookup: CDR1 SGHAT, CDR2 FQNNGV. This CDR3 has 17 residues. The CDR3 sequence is CASSSNLKGGPYNEQFF. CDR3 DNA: TGTGCCAGCAGCTCCAACCTTAAGGGGGGGCCCTACAATGAGCAGTTCTTC.

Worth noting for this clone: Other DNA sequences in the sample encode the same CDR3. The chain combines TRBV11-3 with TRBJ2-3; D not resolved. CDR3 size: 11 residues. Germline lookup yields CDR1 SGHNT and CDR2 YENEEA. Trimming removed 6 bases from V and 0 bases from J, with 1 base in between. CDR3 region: CASSSTDTQYF. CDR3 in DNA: TGTGCCAGCAGTAGCACAGATACGCAGTATTTT.

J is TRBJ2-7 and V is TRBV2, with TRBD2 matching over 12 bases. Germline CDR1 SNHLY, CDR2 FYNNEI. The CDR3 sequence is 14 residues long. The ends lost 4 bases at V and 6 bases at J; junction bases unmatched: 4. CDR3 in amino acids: CASSALAGGLEQYF. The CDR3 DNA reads TGTGCCAGCAGTGCCCTAGCGGGGGGGCTCGAGCAGTACTTC.

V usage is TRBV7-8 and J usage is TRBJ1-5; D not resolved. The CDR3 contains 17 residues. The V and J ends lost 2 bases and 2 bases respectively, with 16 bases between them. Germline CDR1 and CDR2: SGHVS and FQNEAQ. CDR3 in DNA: TGTGCCAGCAGCTTAAGCCGCTTTGGCGGAGGCAATCAGCCCCAGCATTTT. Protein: CASSLSRFGGGNQPQHF.

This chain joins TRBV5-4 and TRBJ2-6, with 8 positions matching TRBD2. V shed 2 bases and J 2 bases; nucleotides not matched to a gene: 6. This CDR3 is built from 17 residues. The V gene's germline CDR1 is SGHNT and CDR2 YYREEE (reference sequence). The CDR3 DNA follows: TGTGCCAGCAGCTTTCCAGCGGGGGAACCTGGGGCCAACGTCCTGACTTTC. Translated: CASSFPAGEPGANVLTF.

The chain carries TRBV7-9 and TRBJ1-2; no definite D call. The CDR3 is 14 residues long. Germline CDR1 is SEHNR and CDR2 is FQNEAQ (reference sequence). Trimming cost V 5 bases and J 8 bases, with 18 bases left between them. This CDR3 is CASSPSGGVGGYTF. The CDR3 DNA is TGTGCCAGCAGCCCCTCGGGCGGGGTAGGCGGCTACACCTTC.